Presented here are 28 T cell receptor beta chains from one specimen sequenced in a study of metastatic and nonmetastatic thyroid tumors. Treatment of any kind had been given to no patient before thyroid surgery. TCRdb re-called clones via MiXCR from the PCR reads. The table includes roughly 20,000 clones, over 25% detected once. Sequenced material: tumor tissue. The receptors derive from a male donor with papillary thyroid cancer or a benign thyroid nodule (not recorded which). Some clones in this sample may be carry-over from other donors' samples.

The chain uses TRBV7-6 and TRBJ2-7, with TRBD1 matching 8 bases. Germline assignment: CDR1 SGHVS and CDR2 FNYEAQ. The CDR3 length is 15 residues. V dropped 1 base and J dropped 7; count of bases not matched to a gene: 9. The CDR3 sequence is CASSLVAGGFGEQYF. DNA for the CDR3: TGTGCCAGCAGCTTAGTCGCAGGGGGCTTCGGGGAGCAGTACTTC.

In its sample, this clone is medium-sized (0.01 to 0.1%). J is TRBJ1-4 and V is TRBV5-1; D ambiguous. V was cut by 4 bases and J by 4 bases, with 11 bases left in between. The CDR3 spans 14 residues. The germline gives CDR1 SGHRS, CDR2 YFSETQ. CDR3 coding DNA: TGCGCCAGCAGCGTCCTGGGGAATAATGAAAAACTGTTTTTT. Residues: CASSVLGNNEKLFF.

This clone was detected only once. The chain combines TRBV30 with TRBJ1-1; D is perhaps TRBD1 (5 bases). V was cut by 0 bases and J by 1 base, with 15 bases left in between. The CDR3 has 16 residues. Germline values: CDR1 GTSNPN, CDR2 SVGIG (reference sequence). The CDR3 coding sequence is TGTGCCTGGAGTGTACGGGGGAGAGGATCGAACACTGAAGCTTTCTTT. It codes for CAWSVRGRGSNTEAFF.

The chain links TRBV20-1 to TRBJ1-1, with 12 bases identical to TRBD1. The CDR3 length is 12 residues. CDR1 is DFQATT and CDR2 is SNEGSKA in the germline V gene (reference sequence). CDR3 region: CRPGQGAPEAFF. CDR3 DNA: TGCAGACCGGGACAGGGGGCCCCTGAAGCTTTCTTT.

The chain carries TRBV2 and TRBJ1-2; the D gene is possibly TRBD1 (6 bases). From germline, CDR1 is SNHLY and CDR2 FYNNEI. This CDR3 is 15 amino acids long. Trimming removed 6 bases from V and 4 bases from J, with 18 bases in between. In nucleotides, the CDR3 is TGTGCCAGCAGAGCATCCGTGACAGGAATCTATGGCTACACCTTC. As protein: CASRASVTGIYGYTF.

This clone was recorded at least ten times. This chain connects TRBV19 to TRBJ1-1; D ambiguous. The CDR3 covers 14 residues. V lost 0 bases and J lost 6, with 11 bases in between. Germline CDR1 LNHDA, CDR2 SQIVND (reference sequence). CDR3: CASSIDEMDPEAFF. CDR3 DNA: TGTGCCAGTAGTATAGACGAAATGGATCCTGAAGCTTTCTTT.

This clone was detected many times. The gene calls are TRBV7-2 and TRBJ1-5; possibly TRBD1 for D (5 bases). V was pared by 1 base and J by 7 bases, with 20 bases between. This CDR3 has 17 amino acids. The germline CDR1 and CDR2 sequences are SGHTA and FQGNSA. The CDR3 coding sequence is TGTGCCAGCAGCTTAGTGGCGGGGACTCTTTCAGGGCAGCCCCAGCATTTT. As protein: CASSLVAGTLSGQPQHF. Variable domain in full (rest from reference TRBV7-2 and TRBJ1-5): GAGVSQSPSNKVTEKGKDVELRCDPISGHTALYWYRQSLGQGLEFLIYFQGNSAPDKSGLPSDRFSAERTGGSVSTLTIQRTQQEDSAVYLCASSLVAGTLSGQPQHFGDGTRLSIL.

This clone occurred a few times. V is TRBV6-2 or TRBV6-3 and J is TRBJ2-1, with 7 bases matching TRBD2. The CDR3 totals 15 residues. The germline gives CDR1 MNHEY, CDR2 SVGEGT. V was pared by 10 bases and J by 8 bases, with 17 bases of the junction left unmatched. CDR3 sequence reads: CAISPGRRETDEQFF. Written as DNA, the CDR3 is TGTGCCATTAGCCCCGGACGGCGGGAGACTGATGAGCAGTTCTTC.

This clone has a count of ten or more. Within the sample, other DNA sequences also encode this same CDR3. This chain joins TRBV2 and TRBJ2-7; D call uncertain. CDR1 and CDR2 (germline): SNHLY, FYNNEI. This CDR3 region has 11 residues. The V gene lost 5 bases and the J gene lost 4 bases, with 6 bases spanning the gap. The CDR3 nucleotides read TGTGCCAGCAGTCCCAATTACGAGCAGTACTTC. Its translation is CASSPNYEQYF.

This clone was recorded at least ten times. The chain employs TRBV27 and TRBJ1-1, with D perhaps TRBD1 (5 bases). CDR3 length: 15 residues. Trimming took off 7 bases at V and 3 bases at J, with 18 bases between the two ends. The germline V gene encodes CDR1 MNHEY and CDR2 SMNVEV (reference sequence). The CDR3 DNA sequence: TGTGCCAGCACCCCAGGGTTTGGGTGGCACACTGAAGCTTTCTTT. This codes for CASTPGFGWHTEAFF.

The chain is built from TRBV11-2 and TRBJ2-7; TRBD1 agrees at 7 bases. The length of the CDR3 is 14 residues. Per germline, CDR1 SGHAT and CDR2 FQNNGV. Losses at the gene ends were 1 base for V and 2 bases for J; bases not matched to a gene: 2. CDR3: CASSLGTGTYEQYF. For the CDR3, the DNA is TGTGCCAGCAGCTTAGGGACAGGAACCTACGAGCAGTACTTC.

The V call is TRBV2, the J call TRBJ2-5; 7 nucleotides line up with TRBD1. V trimming: 5 bases; J trimming: 2 bases; junction bases outside the gene matches: 5. CDR3 length equals 14 residues. Germline CDR1 SNHLY, CDR2 FYNNEI. CDR3 nucleotides: TGTGCCAGCAGTCTTGACAGGGCTCAAGAGACCCAGTACTTC. As protein: CASSLDRAQETQYF.

This clone was observed many times. Just one base apart from a much larger clone, this may be a read error. Other DNA sequences from this sample encode an identical CDR3 as well. J is TRBJ1-2 and V is TRBV6-2 or TRBV6-3; D is possibly TRBD1 (5 bases). Germline V gives CDR1 MNHEY, CDR2 SVGEGT. This CDR3 is built from 12 residues. The CDR3 DNA follows: TGTGCCAGTAGTTACTCGGGGGATGGCTACACCTTC. Translating gives CASSYSGDGYTF.

The rearrangement links TRBV19 to TRBJ2-5; D may match TRBD1 or TRBD2 (5 bases each). TRBJ2-1 explains the end of the DNA better; the J call may be wrong. The CDR3 sequence is 14 residues long. Germline CDR1 LNHDA, CDR2 SQIVND (reference sequence). The CDR3: CASSPWDPPNEQFF. Here the CDR3 DNA reads TGTGCCAGTAGTCCCTGGGACCCCCCCAATGAGCAGTTCTTC.

V is TRBV18 and J is TRBJ1-1; D not certain. The length of the CDR3 is 13 residues. Germline values: CDR1 KGHSH, CDR2 LQKENI. Deletions cut 5 bases from V and 1 base from J, with 8 bases between. The CDR3 reads CASSVRQNTEAFF. The CDR3 DNA sequence: TGTGCCAGCTCAGTAAGACAGAACACTGAAGCTTTCTTT.

The table lists this clone with many counts. The chain couples TRBV10-3 to TRBJ2-3; tentatively, D is TRBD2 (5 bases). The CDR3 sequence is 15 residues long. Germline V gives CDR1 ENHRY, CDR2 SYGVKD. V lost 3 bases and J lost 4, with 14 bases in between. In DNA, the CDR3 is TGTGCCATCAGTGACACGTCCGGAGCGGCAGATACGCAGTATTTT. This gives the protein CAISDTSGAADTQYF.

Note on this clone: A much larger clone lies one base from this, so it may be a read error. The rearrangement uses TRBV10-2 and TRBJ1-1, with no clear D. In germline, CDR1 is WSHSY, CDR2 SAAADI. V was pared by 7 bases and J by 1 base, with 13 bases between. This CDR3 contains 14 residues. This chain's CDR3 is CASMEGPSNTEAFF. Written as DNA, the CDR3 is TGCGCCAGCATGGAAGGACCCTCGAACACTGAAGCTTTCTTT.

This clone was observed at least ten times. The rearrangement links TRBV6-1 to TRBJ1-3; the match to TRBD1 covers 7 bases. Germline loops: CDR1 MNHNS, CDR2 SASEGT. With 6 bases clipped from V and 1 base from J, the junction kept 6 bases outside the gene matches. The CDR3 loop spans 15 amino acids. CDR3 in DNA: TGTGCCAGCAGATTGGACAGGTCTTCTGGAAACACCATATATTTT. It is translated as CASRLDRSSGNTIYF.

The chain carries TRBV5-1 and TRBJ2-5; D ambiguous. Germline-derived CDR1 and CDR2 are SGHRS and YFSETQ. The length of the CDR3 is 13 residues. Between the trimmed V and J ends, which lost 2 bases and 2 bases, there was a span of 7 bases. CDR3: CASSLEAQETQYF. CDR3 sequence (DNA): TGCGCCAGCAGCTTAGAGGCACAAGAGACCCAGTACTTC.

At least ten counts were recorded for this clone. The CDR3 region is CASSLGTIDNEQFF. CDR3 coding DNA: TGTGCCAGCAGCCTCGGGACAATAGACAATGAGCAGTTCTTC. The V and J genes are TRBV3-1 and TRBJ2-1; D possibly corresponds to TRBD1 (6 bases). This CDR3 region has 14 residues. Germline V gives CDR1 LGHDT, CDR2 YNNKEL (reference sequence). The germline V and J ends were trimmed by 4 bases and 5 bases, with 12 bases remaining between them.

The CDR3 reads CASSPERSGANVLTF. CDR3 nucleotide sequence: TGTGCCAGCTCCCCAGAGAGGTCTGGGGCCAACGTCCTGACTTTC. The rearrangement joins TRBV18 to TRBJ2-6; D not certain. Trimming removed 6 bases at V and 1 base at J, with 10 bases between. CDR3 size: 15 residues. Germline lookup yields CDR1 KGHSH and CDR2 LQKENI.

Ten or more counts support this clone. The V gene is TRBV5-1, the J gene TRBJ2-3, with D perhaps matching TRBD2 (5 bases). Germline CDR1 SGHRS, CDR2 YFSETQ. V was pared by 3 bases and J by 7 bases, with 18 bases between. The CDR3 totals 15 residues. In DNA form, the CDR3 reads TGCGCCAGCAGCTCTACTGGGAGTGAGATGAATACGCAGTATTTT. It specifies CASSSTGSEMNTQYF.

This clone occurred a few times. The gene calls are TRBV30 and TRBJ1-1; D remains unclear. Per the germline V gene, CDR1 is GTSNPN and CDR2 is SVGIG (reference sequence). V was pared by 0 bases and J by 4 bases, with 9 bases between. This CDR3 is 13 amino acids long. CDR3 sequence reads: CAWSVVGPTEAFF. CDR3 bases: TGTGCCTGGAGTGTGGTGGGTCCCACTGAAGCTTTCTTT.

This CDR3 is CASNGQGTEAFF. The CDR3 DNA is TGTGCCAGCAACGGACAGGGGACTGAAGCTTTCTTT. The chain couples TRBV12-3 or TRBV12-4 to TRBJ1-1; 9 nucleotides match TRBD1. With V trimmed by 7 bases and J by 5 bases, 2 bases remained unmatched. This CDR3 is 12 amino acids long.

This clone showed up just once. One base away lies a much larger clone, so this may be a sequencing read error. The chain couples TRBV11-3 to TRBJ2-5; D perhaps matches TRBD2 (5 bases). Looked up from germline, CDR1 is SGHNT and CDR2 is YENEEA. CDR3 length: 12 residues. CDR3 sequence (DNA): TGTGCCAGCAGCTTAGATAGGGAGACCCAGCACTTC. Translation: CASSLDRETQHF.

The chain couples TRBV11-2 to TRBJ2-1; 9 bases align to TRBD1. The CDR3 sequence is 16 residues long. V was pared by 5 bases and J by 7 bases, with 12 bases of the junction left unmatched. CDR1 and CDR2 (germline): SGHAT, FQNNGV. CDR3 coding DNA: TGTGCCAGCAGCCCCGGACCGGGACAGGGCTGGAATGAGCAGTTCTTC. Its translation: CASSPGPGQGWNEQFF. Full variable domain (rest looked up from reference TRBV11-2 and TRBJ2-1): EAGVAQSPRYKIIEKRQSVAFWCNPISGHATLYWYQQILGQGPKLLIQFQNNGVVDDSQLPKDRFSAERLKGVDSTLKIQPAKLEDSAVYLCASSPGPGQGWNEQFFGPGTRLTVL.

This clone showed up just a few times. This chain connects TRBV30 to TRBJ1-2; tentative D call: TRBD1 (5 bases). The CDR3 has 14 amino acids. Germline V CDR1 and CDR2: GTSNPN, SVGIG (reference sequence). With 8 bases removed from V and 1 base from J, the gap between germline ends came to 17 bases. In DNA, the CDR3 is TGTGCCCTGCCGCCCGACAGAATTAACTATGGCTACACCTTC. This codes for CALPPDRINYGYTF.

This sequence joins TRBV28 and TRBJ2-5; D unresolved. V was shortened by 8 bases and J by 5 bases, with 15 bases between the two germline ends. Germline V lookup: CDR1 MDHEN, CDR2 SYDVKM. This CDR3 is 13 amino acids long. The CDR3 DNA is TGTGCCAGCGGCCTTGACGTGGGCGAGACCCAGTACTTC. It codes for CASGLDVGETQYF. Variable domain in full (rest from reference TRBV28 and TRBJ2-5): DVKVTQSSRYLVKRTGEKVFLECVQDMDHENMFWYRQDPGLGLRLIYFSYDVKMKEKGDIPEGYSVSREKKERFSLILESASTNQTSMYLCASGLDVGETQYFGPGTRLLVL.